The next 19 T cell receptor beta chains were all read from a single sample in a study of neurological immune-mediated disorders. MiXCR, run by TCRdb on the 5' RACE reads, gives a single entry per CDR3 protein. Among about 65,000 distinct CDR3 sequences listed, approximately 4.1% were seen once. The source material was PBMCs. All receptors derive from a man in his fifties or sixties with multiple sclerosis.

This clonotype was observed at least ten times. The CDR3 sequence: CASSLVENRGGEQYF. The CDR3 coding sequence is TGCGCCAGCAGCTTGGTTGAGAACAGGGGGGGGGAGCAGTACTTC. The chain carries TRBV5-1 and TRBJ2-7; weak D call: TRBD1 (8 bases). Germline values: CDR1 SGHRS, CDR2 YFSETQ. The V end was cut by 0 bases, the J end by 7 bases, with 17 bases between. This CDR3 is built from 15 residues.

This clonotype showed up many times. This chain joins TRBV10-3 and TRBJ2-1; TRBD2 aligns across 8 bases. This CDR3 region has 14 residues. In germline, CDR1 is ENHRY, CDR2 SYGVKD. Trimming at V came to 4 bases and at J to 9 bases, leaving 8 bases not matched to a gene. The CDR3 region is CAISVRGGPGEQFF. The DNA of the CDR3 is TGTGCCATCAGTGTTCGGGGGGGGCCAGGTGAGCAGTTCTTC.

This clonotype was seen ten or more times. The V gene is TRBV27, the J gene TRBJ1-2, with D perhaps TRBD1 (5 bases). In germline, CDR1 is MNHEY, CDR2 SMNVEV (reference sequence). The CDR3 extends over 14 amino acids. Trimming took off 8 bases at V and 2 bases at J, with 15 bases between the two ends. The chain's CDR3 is CASARYGGNYGYTF. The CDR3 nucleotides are TGTGCCAGCGCCCGATACGGGGGAAACTATGGCTACACCTTC.

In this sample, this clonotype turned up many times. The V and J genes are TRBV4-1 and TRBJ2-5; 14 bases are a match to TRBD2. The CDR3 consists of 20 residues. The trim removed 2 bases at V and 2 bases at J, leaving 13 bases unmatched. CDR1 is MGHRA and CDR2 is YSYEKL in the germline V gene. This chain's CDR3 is CASSQRGPGTSGGTQETQYF. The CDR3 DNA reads TGCGCCAGCAGCCAAAGGGGTCCCGGGACTAGCGGGGGAACTCAAGAGACCCAGTACTTC.

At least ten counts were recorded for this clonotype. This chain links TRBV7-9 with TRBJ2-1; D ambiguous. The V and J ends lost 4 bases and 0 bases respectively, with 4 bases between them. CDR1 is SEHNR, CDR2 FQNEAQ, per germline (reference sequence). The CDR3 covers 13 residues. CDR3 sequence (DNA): TGTGCCAGCAGCTCCAGCTCCTACAATGAGCAGTTCTTC. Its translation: CASSSSSYNEQFF.

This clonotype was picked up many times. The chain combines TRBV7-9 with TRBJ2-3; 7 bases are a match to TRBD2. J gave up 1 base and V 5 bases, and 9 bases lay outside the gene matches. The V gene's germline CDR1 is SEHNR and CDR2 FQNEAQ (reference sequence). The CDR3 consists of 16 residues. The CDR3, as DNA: TGTGCCAGCAGCCAGCCCTGGGGGGGGGGCACAGATACGCAGTATTTT. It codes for CASSQPWGGGTDTQYF. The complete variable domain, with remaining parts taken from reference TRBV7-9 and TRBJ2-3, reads DTGVSQNPRHKITKRGQNVTFRCDPISEHNRLYWYRQTLGQGPEFLTYFQNEAQLEKSRLLSDRFSAERPKGSFSTLEIQRTEQGDSAMYLCASSQPWGGGTDTQYFGPGTRLTVL.

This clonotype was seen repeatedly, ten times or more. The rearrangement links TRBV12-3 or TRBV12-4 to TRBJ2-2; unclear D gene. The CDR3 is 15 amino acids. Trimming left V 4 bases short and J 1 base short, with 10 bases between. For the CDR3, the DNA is TGTGCCAGCAGTTCAATGGACGGGAACACCGGGGAGCTGTTTTTT. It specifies CASSSMDGNTGELFF.

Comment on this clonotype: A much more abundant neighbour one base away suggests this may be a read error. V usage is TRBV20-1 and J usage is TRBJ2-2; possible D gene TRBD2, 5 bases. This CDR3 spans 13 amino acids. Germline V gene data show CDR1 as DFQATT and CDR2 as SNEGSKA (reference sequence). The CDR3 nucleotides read TGCAGTGCTAGTCCCGGATACACCGGGGAGCAGTTTTTT. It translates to CSASPGYTGEQFF.

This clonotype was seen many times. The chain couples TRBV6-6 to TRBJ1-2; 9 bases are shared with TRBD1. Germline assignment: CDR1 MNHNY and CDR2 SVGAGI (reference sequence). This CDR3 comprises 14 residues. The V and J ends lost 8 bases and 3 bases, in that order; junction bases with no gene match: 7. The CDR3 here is CASASWDRDYGYTF. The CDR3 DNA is TGTGCCAGCGCCTCCTGGGACAGGGACTATGGCTACACCTTC.

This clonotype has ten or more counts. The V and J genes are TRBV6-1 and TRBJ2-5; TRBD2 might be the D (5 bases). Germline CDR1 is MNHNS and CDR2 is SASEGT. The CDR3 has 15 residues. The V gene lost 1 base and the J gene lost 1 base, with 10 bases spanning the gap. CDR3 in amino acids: CASSEGVSVQETQYF. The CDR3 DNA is TGTGCCAGCAGTGAAGGCGTTAGCGTCCAAGAGACCCAGTACTTC.

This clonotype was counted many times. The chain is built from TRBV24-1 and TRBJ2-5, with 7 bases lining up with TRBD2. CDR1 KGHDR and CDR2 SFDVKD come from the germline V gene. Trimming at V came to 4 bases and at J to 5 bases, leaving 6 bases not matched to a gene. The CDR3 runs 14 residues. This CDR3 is CATSELKGGETQYF. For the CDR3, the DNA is TGTGCCACCAGTGAACTTAAGGGAGGGGAGACCCAGTACTTC.

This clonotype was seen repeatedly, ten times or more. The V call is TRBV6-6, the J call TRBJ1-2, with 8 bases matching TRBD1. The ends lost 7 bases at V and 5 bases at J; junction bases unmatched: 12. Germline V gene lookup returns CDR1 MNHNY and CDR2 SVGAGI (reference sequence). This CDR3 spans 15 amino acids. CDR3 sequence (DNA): TGTGCCAGCACCTTACCCCGGGACAGGCCTTATGGCTACACCTTC. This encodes CASTLPRDRPYGYTF.

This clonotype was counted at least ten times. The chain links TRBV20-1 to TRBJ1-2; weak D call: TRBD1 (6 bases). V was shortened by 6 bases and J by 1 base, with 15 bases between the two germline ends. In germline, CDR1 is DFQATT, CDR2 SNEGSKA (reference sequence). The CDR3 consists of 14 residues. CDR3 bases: TGCAGTGCCAGCGGGGGCAGCCTTAACTATGGCTACACCTTC. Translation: CSASGGSLNYGYTF.

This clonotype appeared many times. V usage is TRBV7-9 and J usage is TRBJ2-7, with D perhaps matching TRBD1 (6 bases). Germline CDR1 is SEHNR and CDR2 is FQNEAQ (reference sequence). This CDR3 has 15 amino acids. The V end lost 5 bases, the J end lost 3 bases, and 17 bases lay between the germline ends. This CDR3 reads CASSPGGQKNYEQYF. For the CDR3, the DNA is TGTGCCAGCAGCCCCGGAGGACAGAAGAACTACGAGCAGTACTTC.

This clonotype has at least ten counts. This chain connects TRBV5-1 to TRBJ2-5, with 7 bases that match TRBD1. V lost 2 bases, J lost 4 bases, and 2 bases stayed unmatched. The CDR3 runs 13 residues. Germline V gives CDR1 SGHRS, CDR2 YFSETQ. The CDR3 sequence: CASSFDRAETQYF. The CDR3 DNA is TGCGCCAGCAGCTTCGACAGGGCAGAGACCCAGTACTTC. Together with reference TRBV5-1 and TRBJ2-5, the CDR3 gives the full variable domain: KAGVTQTPRYLIKTRGQQVTLSCSPISGHRSVSWYQQTPGQGLQFLFEYFSETQRNKGNFPGRFSGRQFSNSRSEMNVSTLELGDSALYLCASSFDRAETQYFGPGTRLLVL.

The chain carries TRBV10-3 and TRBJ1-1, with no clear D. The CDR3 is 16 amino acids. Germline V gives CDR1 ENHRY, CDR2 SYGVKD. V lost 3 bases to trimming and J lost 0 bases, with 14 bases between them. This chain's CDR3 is CAISDGVRRLNTEAFF. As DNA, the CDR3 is TGTGCCATCAGTGATGGGGTCAGGCGACTGAACACTGAAGCTTTCTTT.

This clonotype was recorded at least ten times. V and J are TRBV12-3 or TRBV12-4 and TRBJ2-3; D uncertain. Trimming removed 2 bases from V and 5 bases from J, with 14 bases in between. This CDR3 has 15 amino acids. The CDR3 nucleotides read TGTGCCAGCAGTTTAATTCTGGAAGCTAGAGATACGCAGTATTTT. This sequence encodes CASSLILEARDTQYF.

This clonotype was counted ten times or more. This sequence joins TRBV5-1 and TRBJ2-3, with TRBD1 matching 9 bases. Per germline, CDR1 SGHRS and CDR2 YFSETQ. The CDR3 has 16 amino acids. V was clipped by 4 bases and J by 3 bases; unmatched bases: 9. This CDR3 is CASSHGTGLVTDTQYF. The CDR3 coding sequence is TGCGCCAGCAGCCACGGGACAGGGCTTGTTACAGATACGCAGTATTTT.

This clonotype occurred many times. DNA of the CDR3: TGCGCCAGCAGCTTCGTCGGGACAGGGTTTGGTAACTATGGCTACACCTTC. This encodes CASSFVGTGFGNYGYTF. This sequence joins TRBV5-1 and TRBJ1-2, with 9 bases aligning to TRBD1. The CDR3 has 17 amino acids. The junction had 9 bases not matched to a gene; V was cut back by 2 bases and J by 1 base. Germline V gene data show CDR1 as SGHRS and CDR2 as YFSETQ.